Below, 24 T cell receptor beta chains from the same sample are listed, as sequenced in a study of cytomegalovirus exposure and HLA in healthy donors. The primer mix had 60 Vbeta and 13 Jbeta primers. The method was immunoSEQ multiplex PCR; TCRdb's version includes in-frame clones alone and lacks a portion of them. The repertoire holds 90,000 to 130,000 clones, with 80% to 85% as singletons. The sequencing input was PBMCs. The source is a woman in her sixties in good health and CMV-seropositive.

The chain recombines TRBV28 with TRBJ2-5; no clear D gene. The J call may be incorrect, as the DNA end agrees better with TRBJ2-7. The CDR3 is 15 amino acids. From germline, CDR1 is MDHEN and CDR2 SYDVKM. The CDR3 coding sequence is TGTGCCAGCAGTCGAAGACCCCCCCTCTACTACGAGCAGTACTTC. Encoded protein: CASSRRPPLYYEQYF.

This CDR3 reads CASSYSTGASYGYTF. The DNA for the CDR3 is TGTGCCAGCAGTTACTCGACTGGGGCTTCCTATGGCTACACCTTC. J is TRBJ1-2 and V is TRBV6-5; the D gene is possibly TRBD1 (5 bases). Germline CDR1 reads MNHEY; CDR2 reads SVGAGI. Trimming took off 0 bases at V and 4 bases at J, with 12 bases between the two ends. CDR3 length equals 15 residues.

In this sample, this clone turned up once. The rearrangement uses TRBV7-9 and TRBJ2-7; TRBD1 matches 11 bases. The junction had 4 bases not matched to a gene; V was cut back by 4 bases and J by 5 bases. Germline CDR1 SEHNR, CDR2 FQNEAQ (reference sequence). CDR3 length equals 14 residues. The CDR3 loop is CASSSGQGANEQYF. DNA for the CDR3: TGTGCCAGCAGCTCAGGACAGGGGGCCAACGAGCAGTACTTC.

This sequence joins TRBV18 and TRBJ2-3; the D gene is possibly TRBD2 (5 bases). Germline CDR1 reads KGHSH; CDR2 reads LQKENI. This CDR3 has 15 residues. Trimming took off 4 bases at V and 0 bases at J, with 11 bases between the two ends. The CDR3 bases are TGTGCCAGCTCACTCGGACTCCCTAGCACAGATACGCAGTATTTT. Its translation is CASSLGLPSTDTQYF.

V gene TRBV7-9 combines with J gene TRBJ2-7; 11 bases align to TRBD2. V lost 5 bases to trimming and J lost 7 bases; unmatched junction nucleotides: 10. This CDR3 has 15 residues. The germline gives CDR1 SEHNR, CDR2 FQNEAQ (reference sequence). CDR3 sequence: CASSLSGRAWGEQYF. CDR3 coding DNA: TGTGCCAGCAGCCTTAGCGGGAGGGCCTGGGGGGAGCAGTACTTC.

The chain combines TRBV11-1 with TRBJ1-2; D possibly corresponds to TRBD1 (5 bases). V lost 5 bases, J lost 2 bases, and 12 bases lay in between. CDR1 and CDR2 (germline): SGHAT, FQDESV (reference sequence). This CDR3 comprises 14 residues. This chain's CDR3 is CASSPAGENYGYTF. The CDR3 DNA follows: TGTGCCAGCAGCCCAGCGGGGGAGAACTATGGCTACACCTTC.

This clone came up a few times. The chain links TRBV5-1 to TRBJ2-7; 10 bases map to TRBD1. Germline V lookup: CDR1 SGHRS, CDR2 YFSETQ. The CDR3 sequence is 15 residues long. V lost 3 bases to trimming and J lost 5 bases; unmatched junction nucleotides: 8. This CDR3 is CASSWGGQGFNEQYF. The CDR3 DNA is TGCGCCAGCAGCTGGGGGGGACAGGGGTTCAACGAGCAGTACTTC.

The chain links TRBV5-7 to TRBJ1-5, with D possibly matching TRBD1 (5 bases). TRBV5-7 is annotated as an ORF whose role is uncertain. The length of the CDR3 is 17 residues. V was clipped by 4 bases and J by 3 bases, with 20 bases between them. This chain's CDR3 is CASSPPSGGVDNQPQHF. The CDR3 bases are TGTGCCAGCAGCCCCCCGTCGGGGGGAGTGGACAATCAGCCCCAGCATTTT.

The rearrangement uses TRBV19 and TRBJ2-3; 7 bases are a match to TRBD2. The CDR3 extends over 18 amino acids. CDR1 is LNHDA, CDR2 SQIVND, per germline (reference sequence). Losses at the gene ends were 3 bases for V and 2 bases for J; bases not matched to a gene: 14. CDR3 amino acids: CASSIVPSGRGFTDTQYF. The CDR3, as DNA: TGTGCCAGTAGTATCGTTCCGTCGGGGAGGGGATTCACAGATACGCAGTATTTT.

This sequence joins TRBV18 and TRBJ2-5, with D perhaps TRBD1 (6 bases). The germline CDR1 and CDR2 sequences are KGHSH and LQKENI. Trimming shortened V by 6 bases and J by 2 bases, and 16 bases separated the two germline ends. The CDR3 sequence is 15 residues long. Written as DNA, the CDR3 is TGTGCCAGCTCCCAATCGACAGGTAGTCAAGAGACCCAGTACTTC. Protein product: CASSQSTGSQETQYF.

The chain has TRBV30 and TRBJ2-7, with D perhaps matching TRBD2 (6 bases). The CDR3 has 13 amino acids. V gave up 3 bases and J gave up 0 bases, with 9 bases separating them. Germline assignment: CDR1 GTSNPN and CDR2 SVGIG (reference sequence). This chain's CDR3 is CAWRGLSSYEQYF. As DNA, the CDR3 is TGTGCCTGGAGGGGACTGAGCTCCTACGAGCAGTACTTC.

This clone was counted only a few times. The CDR3 DNA sequence: TGTGCCAGCAGCTTAGCGGCGAACACCGGGGAGCTGTTTTTT. Translation gives CASSLAANTGELFF. The V call is TRBV7-3, the J call TRBJ2-2; no clear D gene. Between the trimmed V and J ends, which lost 2 bases and 0 bases, there was a span of 4 bases. There are 14 residues in the CDR3. CDR1 and CDR2 from the germline V gene are SGHTA and FQGTGA.

J is TRBJ1-4 and V is TRBV28, with 10 bases that match TRBD1. V gave up 5 bases and J gave up 3 bases; unmatched junction bases: 6. Per the germline V gene, CDR1 is MDHEN and CDR2 is SYDVKM. The CDR3 runs 16 residues. The CDR3 DNA reads as TGTGCCAGCAGTCGCCTCGGACAGGGGGCTAATGAAAAACTGTTTTTT. This encodes CASSRLGQGANEKLFF.

Concerning this clone: A junction boundary mismatches the germline segment, possibly from a read error. The V call is TRBV7-9, the J call TRBJ1-1, with 8 bases matching TRBD1. The CDR3 totals 13 residues. In germline, CDR1 is SEHNR, CDR2 FQNEAQ (reference sequence). The CDR3 sequence is CSSSLQGGTEAFF. In DNA, the CDR3 is TGTTCCAGCAGCCTACAGGGGGGCACTGAAGCTTTCTTT.

The chain uses TRBV7-7 and TRBJ2-5; a weak D match, TRBD2 (6 bases). This CDR3 has 16 residues. Trimming pared 5 bases from V and 4 bases from J, leaving 20 bases between. Germline V CDR1 and CDR2: SSHAT, FNYEAQ (reference sequence). CDR3: CASSPNPGGRGETQYF. The CDR3 region has the DNA TGTGCCAGCAGCCCAAACCCCGGGGGAAGAGGAGAGACCCAGTACTTC.

As concerns this clone: One junction end disagrees with the germline gene, perhaps due to a read error. The rearrangement uses TRBV7-7 and TRBJ2-5, with a weak D call TRBD1 (5 bases). The V gene's germline CDR1 is SSHAT and CDR2 FNYEAQ (reference sequence). The CDR3 extends over 15 amino acids. In DNA, the CDR3 is TGTGCTAGCAGCTTAGGCCCGACAGCGCAAGAGACCCAGTACTTC. It yields the protein CASSLGPTAQETQYF.

The chain couples TRBV13 to TRBJ1-6, with 7 bases that match TRBD1. Unmatched junction bases numbered 6, after V lost 5 bases and J lost 2 bases. This CDR3 region has 16 residues. Germline V gene sequence: CDR1 PRHDT, CDR2 FYEKMQ (reference sequence). The CDR3 bases are TGTGCCAGCAGCCAAGGGGGCCTGACCTATAATTCACCCCTCCACTTT. This sequence encodes CASSQGGLTYNSPLHF.

The V and J genes are TRBV7-4 and TRBJ2-3; unclear D gene. The germline gives CDR1 SGHVT, CDR2 SQSDAQ. CDR3 length: 14 residues. Trimming shortened V by 0 bases and J by 1 base, and 5 bases separated the two germline ends. This CDR3 is CASSLAGRTDTQYF. The CDR3 DNA sequence: TGTGCCAGCAGCTTAGCGGGCCGCACAGATACGCAGTATTTT.

This sequence joins TRBV5-1 and TRBJ1-2; no reliable D call. The V gene lost 0 bases and the J gene lost 2 bases, with 8 bases spanning the gap. This CDR3 contains 14 residues. Germline values: CDR1 SGHRS, CDR2 YFSETQ. For the CDR3, the DNA is TGCGCCAGCAGCTTGGCCTCGGGAAACTATGGCTACACCTTC. The encoded protein is CASSLASGNYGYTF.

This chain links TRBV7-9 with TRBJ2-6; a weak D match, TRBD1 (6 bases). V lost 4 bases to trimming and J lost 0 bases, with 16 bases between them. The CDR3 is 18 residues long. Germline values: CDR1 SEHNR, CDR2 FQNEAQ (reference sequence). CDR3 sequence: CASSSPWPTGSGANVLTF. CDR3 DNA sequence: TGTGCCAGCAGCTCCCCATGGCCGACAGGCTCTGGGGCCAACGTCCTGACTTTC.

V gene TRBV5-1 combines with J gene TRBJ2-5; 8 nucleotides match TRBD1. Germline trimming cut 7 bases from V and 2 bases from J; bases unmatched to any gene: 7. The germline V gene has CDR1 SGHRS and CDR2 YFSETQ. CDR3 length equals 14 residues. The CDR3: CASEPGDRQETQYF. CDR3 DNA: TGCGCCAGCGAGCCGGGGGACAGGCAAGAGACCCAGTACTTC.

The J gene is TRBJ1-5, the V gene TRBV12-2. TRBV12-2 is classified as a pseudogene. The length of the CDR3 is 17 residues. CDR3 coding DNA: TGTGCAAGTCGCTCTAGGCCCAAGAATTTAAGCAATCAGCCCCAGCATTTT. This sequence encodes CASRSRPKNLSNQPQHF.

The CDR3 sequence is CASSLRFVAGQRDEQFF. The DNA of the CDR3 is TGCGCCAGCAGCTTACGTTTCGTGGCAGGACAAAGAGATGAGCAGTTCTTC. This chain joins TRBV5-1 and TRBJ2-1, with a possible D match to TRBD1 (5 bases). The CDR3 is 17 amino acids. Germline CDR1 reads SGHRS; CDR2 reads YFSETQ. Trimming took off 2 bases at V and 8 bases at J, with 23 bases between the two ends. Complete variable domain (other parts from reference TRBV5-1 and TRBJ2-1): KAGVTQTPRYLIKTRGQQVTLSCSPISGHRSVSWYQQTPGQGLQFLFEYFSETQRNKGNFPGRFSGRQFSNSRSEMNVSTLELGDSALYLCASSLRFVAGQRDEQFFGPGTRLTVL.

This chain links TRBV18 with TRBJ2-2; 7 bases are shared with TRBD2. This CDR3 spans 16 amino acids. The J segment lost 1 base and the V segment lost 3 bases, leaving 5 bases of the junction unmatched. Germline-derived CDR1 and CDR2 are KGHSH and LQKENI. The CDR3 DNA is TGTGCCAGCTCACCTTATCGCGGGGGGAACACCGGGGAGCTGTTTTTT. Its translation: CASSPYRGGNTGELFF.